This TCR beta chain was captured by sequencing in a study of T cells after yellow fever vaccination. TCRdb called the 5' RACE reads again in MiXCR, with one record for every CDR3 protein. The table has just under 600,000 distinct CDR3 sequences, roughly 12% seen once. With 0 bases clipped from V and 10 bases from J, the junction kept 3 bases outside the gene matches. Germline V gene lookup returns CDR1 SGDLS and CDR2 YYNGEE. The CDR3 is made up of 13 amino acids. This clonotype was recorded a few times. The clonotype originates from a man under 40 who received the YFV17D yellow fever vaccine. The material sequenced was PBMCs, taken on the day of the yellow fever booster vaccination. J is TRBJ1-1 and V is TRBV9; 10 nucleotides align to TRBD1. The CDR3 protein is CASSVGGQGGAFF. The CDR3 nucleotides read TGTGCCAGCAGCGTAGGAGGACAGGGGGGAGCTTTCTTT.